This is a list of T cell receptor beta chains from one sample in a study of circulating tumor DNA in untreated peripheral T-cell lymphoma. Libraries were prepared by immunoSEQ multiplex PCR; TCRdb keeps only in-frame clonotypes and omits some of them. Among some 580 clones listed, around nine tenths were seen once. Sequenced material: cell-free DNA from blood serum. These receptors were taken from a human donor with peripheral T-cell lymphoma. CDR3s include the opening cysteine and the closing phenylalanine or tryptophan. The order of the fields is V gene, clone size, J gene, D gene, CDR3 protein, CDR3 DNA. A D gene is named only where the DNA matches it firmly. Only some rows state a clone size, as once, few, many or a class for expanded clones.

>TRBV6-4|-|TRBJ1-6|-
CASREGYGGSPLHF
TGTGCCAGCAGGGAGGGTTACGGAGGCTCACCCCTCCACTTT
>TRBV19|once|TRBJ2-2|TRBD1
CASIPGQGATGELFF
TGTGCCAGTATCCCGGGACAGGGGGCCACCGGGGAGCTGTTTTTT
>TRBV19|-|TRBJ1-2|-
CASSTGTSNYGYTF
TGTGCCAGTAGTACGGGGACCTCTAACTATGGCTACACCTTC
>TRBV28|-|TRBJ1-2|TRBD1
CASSLGTGWDYGYTF
TGTGCCAGCAGTTTGGGGACAGGCTGGGACTATGGCTACACCTTC
>TRBV6-5|-|TRBJ2-3|-
CASSYSRLRRDTQYF
TGTGCCAGCAGTTACTCGAGGCTTCGCAGAGATACGCAGTATTTT
>TRBV11-2|-|TRBJ2-3|TRBD2
CASSLVPIAGVSTDTQYF
TGTGCCAGCAGCTTAGTCCCCATTGCGGGGGTTAGCACAGATACGCAGTATTTT
>TRBV7-2|-|TRBJ2-2|-
CASSATGYTGELFF
TGTGCCAGCAGCGCAACAGGGTACACCGGGGAGCTGTTTTTT
>TRBV5-4|-|TRBJ2-5|-
CASSPDFQGPQETQYF
TGTGCCAGCAGCCCCGACTTCCAGGGACCACAAGAGACCCAGTACTTC
>TRBV7-2|-|TRBJ1-2|-
CASSLNREDYGYTF
TGTGCCAGCAGCTTAAACAGGGAGGACTATGGCTACACCTTC
>TRBV5-1|-|TRBJ2-5|TRBD2
CASSLLAGGLSETQYF
TGCGCCAGCAGCTTACTAGCGGGGGGGTTGTCGGAGACCCAGTACTTC
>TRBV7-8|-|TRBJ2-3|TRBD1
CASRPRGRTDTQYF
TGTGCCAGCAGACCCAGGGGGCGAACAGATACGCAGTATTTT
>TRBV7-4|once|TRBJ1-1|-
CARSRGVKGGQLNTEAFF
TGTGCCAGGAGCCGCGGGGTGAAGGGTGGCCAGTTGAACACTGAAGCTTTCTTT
>TRBV30|-|TRBJ2-1|-
CAWSVGSKGEQFF
TGTGCCTGGAGTGTCGGATCAAAAGGGGAGCAGTTCTTC
>TRBV6-1|-|TRBJ2-1|TRBD1
CASRVSEGAYNEQFF
TGTGCCAGCAGGGTATCCGAGGGGGCTTACAATGAGCAGTTCTTC
>TRBV18|-|TRBJ2-7|-
CASSPPISYEQYF
TGTGCCAGCTCACCACCGATATCGTACGAGCAGTACTTC
>TRBV6-4|-|TRBJ1-2|TRBD1
CASSDGTGGYGYTF
TGTGCCAGCAGTGACGGGACAGGGGGCTATGGCTACACCTTC
>TRBV10-3|-|TRBJ2-7|-
CAISGDSPYEQYF
TGTGCCATCAGTGGGGACTCGCCCTACGAGCAGTACTTC
>TRBV30|-|TRBJ2-1|-
CAWSVLSGTYNEQFF
TGTGCCTGGAGTGTACTCAGCGGTACCTACAATGAGCAGTTCTTC
>TRBV28|-|TRBJ2-7|TRBD1
CASSLPPGQGALEQYF
TGTGCCAGCAGTTTACCACCGGGACAGGGGGCGTTAGAGCAGTACTTC
>TRBV4-3|-|TRBJ2-5|TRBD1
CASSQDGRGSETQYF
TGCGCCAGCAGCCAAGACGGCAGGGGGTCCGAGACCCAGTACTTC
>TRBV2|-|TRBJ1-1|-
CASIVRGNTEAFF
TGTGCCAGCATTGTCAGGGGGAACACTGAAGCTTTCTTT
>TRBV7-2|-|TRBJ2-1|TRBD2
CASSYPGTSAFGEQFF
TGTGCCAGCAGCTACCCCGGGACTAGCGCCTTCGGTGAGCAGTTCTTC
>TRBV25-1|-|TRBJ1-6|-
CASSKVLHNSPLHF
TGTGCCAGCAGTAAGGTCCTGCATAATTCACCCCTCCACTTT
>TRBV6-5|-|TRBJ1-2|-
CASSYSRGRRDGYTF
TGTGCCAGCAGTTACTCGCGGGGGCGCCGGGATGGCTACACCTTC